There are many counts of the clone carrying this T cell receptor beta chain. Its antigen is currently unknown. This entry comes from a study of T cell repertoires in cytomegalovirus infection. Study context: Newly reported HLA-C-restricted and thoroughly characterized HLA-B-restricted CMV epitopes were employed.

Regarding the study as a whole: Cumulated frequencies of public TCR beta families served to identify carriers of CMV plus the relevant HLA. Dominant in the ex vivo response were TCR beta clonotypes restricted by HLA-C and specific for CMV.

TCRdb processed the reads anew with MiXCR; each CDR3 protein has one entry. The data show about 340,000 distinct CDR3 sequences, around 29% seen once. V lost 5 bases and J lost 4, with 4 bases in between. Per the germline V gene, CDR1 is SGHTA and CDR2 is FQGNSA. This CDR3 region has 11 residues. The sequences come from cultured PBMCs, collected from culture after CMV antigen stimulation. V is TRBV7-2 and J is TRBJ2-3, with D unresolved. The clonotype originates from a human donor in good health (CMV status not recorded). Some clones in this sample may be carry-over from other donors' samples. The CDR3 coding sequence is TGTGCCAGCAGCATTGCAGATACGCAGTATTTT. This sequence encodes CASSIADTQYF.